Only a few counts were recorded for the clone carrying this T cell receptor (beta chain). What it recognizes is unknown. V lost 1 base, J lost 1 base, and 7 bases lay in between. Germline CDR1 and CDR2: KGHDR and SFDVKD. This CDR3 has 16 residues. The sample is drawn from a study of spatial heterogeneity in lung cancer. Study overall: There were, on average, more than 8.5 raw-read appearances for each unique TCR and UMI combination. General study results and limits: TCRs found ubiquitously expanded in tumor appeared in blood more at resection than at follow-up.

As for time point: sample taken at primary tumor resection. Whole RNA obtained from tumor, nontumor lung or frozen PBMC underwent sequencing without sorting. There were 72 donors, all of them untreated patients with early-stage non-small cell lung cancer. Every cDNA TCR molecule received its own unique molecular identifier. TCRdb independently ran MiXCR on the 5' RACE reads; one entry per CDR3 protein. This table has approximately 92,000 distinct CDR3 sequences, 10% to 15% appearing once. The origin of this receptor is a male donor with early-stage non-small cell lung cancer. The sequenced sample was PBMCs, obtained at surgery. The chain is built from TRBV24-1 and TRBJ2-6, with D unclear. CDR3 in amino acids: CATSDFTRSGANVLTF. CDR3 DNA: TGTGCCACCAGTGATTTTACGCGGTCTGGGGCCAACGTCCTGACTTTC.